The source of this T cell receptor (beta chain) is a study of blood T cell repertoires in COVID-19. Whole-study context: COVID-19 samples, acute and convalescent, were from the United States, Italy and Spain. T cells, B-cell-depleted T cells, or PBMCs provided the cDNA or gDNA that served as material.

The junction had 9 bases not matched to a gene; V was cut back by 10 bases and J by 4 bases. Germline V gives CDR1 ENHRY, CDR2 SYGVKD. The CDR3 is made up of 13 amino acids. This clone was found a few times. The authors' processing: Amplification of reference gene primers provided the estimated nucleated cell counts. Sequencing used immunoSEQ multiplex PCR; TCRdb keeps in-frame clones, though not all of them. V, J and clone size reflect that table, while D and trimming were determined from the DNA. Of just under 85,000 clones listed, 83% are singletons. This chain joins TRBV10-3 and TRBJ2-7; TRBD2 aligns across 8 bases. The TCR sequence derives from an elderly woman with acute or convalescent COVID-19. Sequencing was performed on peripheral blood. The CDR3 reads CATVSGTWYEQYF. As DNA, the CDR3 is TGTGCCACAGTTAGCGGGACATGGTACGAGCAGTACTTC.